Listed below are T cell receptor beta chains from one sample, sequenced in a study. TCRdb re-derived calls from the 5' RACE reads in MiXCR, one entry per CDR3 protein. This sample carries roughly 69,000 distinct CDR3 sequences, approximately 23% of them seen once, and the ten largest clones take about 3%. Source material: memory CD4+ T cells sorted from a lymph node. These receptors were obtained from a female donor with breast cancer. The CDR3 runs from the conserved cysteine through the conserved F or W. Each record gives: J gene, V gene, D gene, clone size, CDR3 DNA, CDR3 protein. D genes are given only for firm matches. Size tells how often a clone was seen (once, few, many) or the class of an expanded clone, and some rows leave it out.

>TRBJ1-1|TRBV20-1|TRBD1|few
TGCAGTGCTAGTGTAATCGGGACAGGGCGGGGTGCATGGGGCGCTGAAGCTTTCTTT
CSASVIGTGRGAWGAEAFF
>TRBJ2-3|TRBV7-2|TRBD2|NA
TGTGCCAGCCACGGGAGGATCACAGATACGCAGTATTTT
CASHGRITDTQYF
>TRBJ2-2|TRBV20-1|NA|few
TGCAGTGCTGCGCGGCGGAACACCGGGGAGCTGTTTTTT
CSAARRNTGELFF
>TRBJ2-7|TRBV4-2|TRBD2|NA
TGTGCCAGCAGCCAAGGGACTAGCGGGAGTGTTGGTGTGGGTTACGAGCAGTACTTC
CASSQGTSGSVGVGYEQYF
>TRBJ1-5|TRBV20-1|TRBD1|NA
TGCAGAGCTAGTTCTTGGGGGACAGGGACTCAGCCCCAGCATTTT
CRASSWGTGTQPQHF
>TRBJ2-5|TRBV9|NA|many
TGTGCCAGCAGCGTATCCCCCGGGGTAGGGGAGACCCAGTACTTC
CASSVSPGVGETQYF
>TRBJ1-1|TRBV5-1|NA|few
TGCGCCAGCGGCCGACAGATCCGAACTGAAGCTTTCTTT
CASGRQIRTEAFF
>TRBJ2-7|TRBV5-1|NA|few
TGCGCCAGCAGCTTGAACAGGAAGTCCTACGAGCAGTACTTC
CASSLNRKSYEQYF
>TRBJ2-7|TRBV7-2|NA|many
TGTGCCAGCAGCTTAAGGGGTAAAGAGTCCTACGAGCAGTACTTC
CASSLRGKESYEQYF
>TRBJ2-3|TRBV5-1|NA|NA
TGCGCCAGCAGCTTGGAGGGGGACACCCCCACGGATACGCAGTATTTT
CASSLEGDTPTDTQYF
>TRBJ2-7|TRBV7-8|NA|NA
TGTGCCAGCAGATCCACTCCATCTAAAGGCTACTACGAGCAGTACTTC
CASRSTPSKGYYEQYF
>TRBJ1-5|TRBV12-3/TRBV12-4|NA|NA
TGTGCCAGCAGTTTAGGTAACAATCAGCCCCAGCATTTT
CASSLGNNQPQHF
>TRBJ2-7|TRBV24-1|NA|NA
TGTGCCACCAGTGCGGGCAGCTACGAGCAGTACTTC
CATSAGSYEQYF
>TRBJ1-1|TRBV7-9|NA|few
TGTGCCAGCAGCTTGTTCGGGGGAAGGGACACTGAAGCTTTCTTT
CASSLFGGRDTEAFF
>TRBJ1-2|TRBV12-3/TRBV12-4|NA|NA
TGTGCCAGCAGCCCAAGCGGGGGGCGGATGGGCTACACCTTC
CASSPSGGRMGYTF
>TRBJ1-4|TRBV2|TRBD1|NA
TGTGCCAGCAGGAGGGTTGGACAGGGGGCAGGAAATGAAAAACTGTTTTTT
CASRRVGQGAGNEKLFF
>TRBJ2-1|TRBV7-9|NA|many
TGTGCCAGCAGCGGCCAGGACGATGAGCAGTTCTTC
CASSGQDDEQFF
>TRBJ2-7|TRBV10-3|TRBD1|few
TGTGCCATCAGTGAGGGGACAGGGGGCGATTACTACGAGCAGTACTTC
CAISEGTGGDYYEQYF
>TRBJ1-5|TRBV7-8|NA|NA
TGTGCCAGCAGCTTAAAACCTAATCAGCCCCAGCATTTT
CASSLKPNQPQHF
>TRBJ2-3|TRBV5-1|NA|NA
TGCGCCAGCAGCTATGACAGTTCCGATACGCAGTATTTT
CASSYDSSDTQYF
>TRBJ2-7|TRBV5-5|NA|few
TGTGCCAGCAGCTTTGGGATCGGCTACGAGCAGTACTTC
CASSFGIGYEQYF
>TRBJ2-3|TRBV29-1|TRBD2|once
TGCAGCGTCTCCGGGCCCTACCGACTAGCGGGAGATGCAGATACGCAGTATTTT
CSVSGPYRLAGDADTQYF
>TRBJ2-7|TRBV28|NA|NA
TGTGCCAGCAGTTTCCAAATCTACGAGCAGTACTTC
CASSFQIYEQYF
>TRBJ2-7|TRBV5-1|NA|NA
TGCGCCAGCAGCTTGATCGAGGGGGCCTACGAGCAGTACTTC
CASSLIEGAYEQYF
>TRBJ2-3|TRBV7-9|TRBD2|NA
TGTGCCAGCAGCTTCATTAGCGGGGTTGGCACAGATACGCAGTATTTT
CASSFISGVGTDTQYF
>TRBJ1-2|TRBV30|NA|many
TGTGCCTGGAGTAACGGGCCAAGGGGCTATGGCTACACCTTC
CAWSNGPRGYGYTF
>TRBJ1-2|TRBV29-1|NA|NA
TGCAGCTTATGGGATCCCAGCGGTGGCTACACCTTC
CSLWDPSGGYTF
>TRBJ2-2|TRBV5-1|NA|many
TGCGCCAGCAGCTTGGCTGCAGCGAACACCGGGGAGCTGTTTTTT
CASSLAAANTGELFF
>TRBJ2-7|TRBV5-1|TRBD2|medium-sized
TGCGCCAGCAGCTTGACAGCGGGGAGCAGCGAGCAGTACTTC
CASSLTAGSSEQYF
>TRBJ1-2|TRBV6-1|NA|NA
TGTGCCAGCAGTGAAGCGGGGCAGGGGAGCGATGGCTACACCTTC
CASSEAGQGSDGYTF
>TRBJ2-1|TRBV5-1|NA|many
TGCGCCAGCAGCTTGAGGAGGGTCTCCTACAATGAGCAGTTCTTC
CASSLRRVSYNEQFF
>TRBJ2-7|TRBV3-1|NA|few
TGTGCCAGCAGCCAGGGTCACGAGCAGTACTTC
CASSQGHEQYF
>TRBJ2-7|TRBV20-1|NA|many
TGCAGTGCTAGAACAGAGACACCTTACGAGCAGTACTTC
CSARTETPYEQYF
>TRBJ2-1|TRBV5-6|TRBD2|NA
TGTGCCAGCAGCTCCTGGACGACTAGCGGAGATTACAATGAGCAGTTCTTC
CASSSWTTSGDYNEQFF
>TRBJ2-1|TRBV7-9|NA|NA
TGTGCCAGCAAGTCCGGGGTGGGAAATGAGCAGTTCTTC
CASKSGVGNEQFF
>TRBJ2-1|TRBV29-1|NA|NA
TGCAGCGTCTCCGGGACCGGGGTCGAAGTATCCTACAATGAGCAGTTCTTC
CSVSGTGVEVSYNEQFF
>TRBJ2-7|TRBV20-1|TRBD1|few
TGCAGTGCTCTACCCCCGGGACAGGGGGCGCGAGGCTACGAGCAGTACTTC
CSALPPGQGARGYEQYF
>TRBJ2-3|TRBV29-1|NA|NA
TGCAGCGTTGGGAACTGGGGCACAGATACGCAGTATTTT
CSVGNWGTDTQYF
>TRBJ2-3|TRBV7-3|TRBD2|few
TGTGCCAGCTCGGGAGGGAGAGGAGGCACAGATACGCAGTATTTT
CASSGGRGGTDTQYF
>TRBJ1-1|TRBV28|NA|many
TGTGCCAGCAGTCCCGCCACGGGTCAGGGTCACACTGAAGCTTTCTTT
CASSPATGQGHTEAFF